This TCR beta chain was captured by sequencing in a study of Ad26.COV2.S vaccination and SARS-CoV-2 variants. About the research overall: Once or twice, 56 days apart, Ad26.COV2.S was delivered intramuscularly. Study-level findings and limits: Similar non-spike TCR breadth was observed in recipients of vaccine and of placebo.

Treatment meaning: 15 to 20 received Ad26.COV2.S at low or high dose, single or two shots; 5 received placebo; per-sample allocation not given. Sampling occurred on day 63 after the first vaccine or placebo injection. TCRdb keeps only in-frame clones here, not all; method: immunoSEQ multiplex PCR. The sample includes some 250,000 clones, 88% of them seen just once. Concerning this clone: What it binds is not known.

The V end was cut by 4 bases, the J end by 0 bases, with 16 bases between. The CDR3 loop spans 17 amino acids. The source is a person aged 18-65 years who received the Ad26.COV2.S COVID-19 vaccine or a placebo. The sequenced sample was peripheral blood, obtained in a trial of Ad26.COV2.S vaccine versus placebo. The chain uses TRBV23-1 and TRBJ1-3; no firm D call. TRBV23-1 qualifies as an ORF whose function is uncertain. This CDR3 is CASSPLGGRISGNTIYF. DNA for the CDR3: TGCGCCAGCAGTCCCCTAGGCGGCAGAATCTCTGGAAACACCATATATTTT.